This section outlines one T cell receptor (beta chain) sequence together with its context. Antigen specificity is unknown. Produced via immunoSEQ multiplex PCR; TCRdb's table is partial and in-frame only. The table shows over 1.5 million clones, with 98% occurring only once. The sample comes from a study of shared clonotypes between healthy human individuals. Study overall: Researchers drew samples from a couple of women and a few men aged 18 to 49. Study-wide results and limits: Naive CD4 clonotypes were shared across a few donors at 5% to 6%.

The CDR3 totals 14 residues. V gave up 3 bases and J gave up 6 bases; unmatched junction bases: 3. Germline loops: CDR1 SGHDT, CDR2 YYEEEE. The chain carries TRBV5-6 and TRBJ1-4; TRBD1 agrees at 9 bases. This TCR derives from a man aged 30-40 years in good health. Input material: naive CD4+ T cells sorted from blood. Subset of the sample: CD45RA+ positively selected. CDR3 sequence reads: CASSSWTGDEKLFF. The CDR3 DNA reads TGTGCCAGCAGCTCGTGGACAGGGGATGAAAAACTGTTTTTT.